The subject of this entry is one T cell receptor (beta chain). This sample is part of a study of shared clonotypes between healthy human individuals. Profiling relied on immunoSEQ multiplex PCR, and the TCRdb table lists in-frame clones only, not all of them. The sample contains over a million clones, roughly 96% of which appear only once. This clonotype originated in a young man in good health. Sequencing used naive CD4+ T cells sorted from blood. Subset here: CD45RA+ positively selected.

The CDR3 DNA is TGTGCCAGCAGGGGACCCCAGGGTATCCTATCCTGGGAGCAGTACTTC. Protein product: CASRGPQGILSWEQYF. The chain employs TRBV7-2 and TRBJ2-7, with D possibly called TRBD1 or TRBD2 (5 bases each). The CDR3 is made up of 16 amino acids. Germline values: CDR1 SGHTA, CDR2 FQGNSA. V dropped 6 bases and J dropped 7 bases, with 25 bases sitting between them.